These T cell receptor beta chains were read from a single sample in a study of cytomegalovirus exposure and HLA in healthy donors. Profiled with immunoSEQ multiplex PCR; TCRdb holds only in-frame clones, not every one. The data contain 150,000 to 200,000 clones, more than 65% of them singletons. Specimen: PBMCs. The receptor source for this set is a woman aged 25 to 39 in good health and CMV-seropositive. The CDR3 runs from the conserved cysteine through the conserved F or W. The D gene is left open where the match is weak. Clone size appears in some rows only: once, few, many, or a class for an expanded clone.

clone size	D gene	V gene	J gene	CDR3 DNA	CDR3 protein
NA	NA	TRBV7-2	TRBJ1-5	TGTGCCAGCAGCTTAGTCGTCGGTACCGGGAGCAATCAGCCCCAGCATTTT	CASSLVVGTGSNQPQHF
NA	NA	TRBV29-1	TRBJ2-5	TGCAGCGTCCGGACTGTGTACCAAGAGACCCAGTACTTC	CSVRTVYQETQYF
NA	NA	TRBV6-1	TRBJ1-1	TGTGCCAGCAGTGAAGCAATGACATCTAAAGCTTTCTTT	CASSEAMTSKAFF
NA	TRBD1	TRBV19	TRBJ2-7	TGTGCCAGTAGCACGGACAGGGGTGCCTACGAGCAGTACTTC	CASSTDRGAYEQYF
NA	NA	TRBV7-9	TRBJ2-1	TGTGCCAGCAGCTTAGAGAGTCTCCTAGAAGAAGGCAATGAGCAGTTCTTC	CASSLESLLEEGNEQFF
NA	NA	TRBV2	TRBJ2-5	TGTGCCGGAGACGGGATCCTGGGGAAGACCCAGTACTTC	CAGDGILGKTQYF
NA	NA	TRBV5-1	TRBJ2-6	TGCGCCAGCAGCTTGATCTCGGGGGTCGGGGCCAACGTCCTGACTTTC	CASSLISGVGANVLTF
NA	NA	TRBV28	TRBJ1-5	TGTGCCAGCAGCGGGGGGCGTCAGCCCCAGCATTTT	CASSGGRQPQHF
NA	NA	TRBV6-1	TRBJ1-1	TGTGCCAGCACTCCAGACAGTCGCGGCGCTTTCTTT	CASTPDSRGAFF
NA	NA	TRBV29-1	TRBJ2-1	TGCAGCGTGAGAGTTATGCTCTCCTACAATGAGCAGTTCTTC	CSVRVMLSYNEQFF
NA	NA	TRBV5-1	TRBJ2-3	TGCGCCAGCAGCTTCACTAGGCCACGGACAGATACGCAGTATTTT	CASSFTRPRTDTQYF
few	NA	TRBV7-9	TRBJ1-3	TGTGCCAGCAGCTTGGGGAGTGACTCTGGAAACACCATATATTTT	CASSLGSDSGNTIYF
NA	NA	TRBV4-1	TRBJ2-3	TGCGCCAGCAGCCAAGATCGGGGGACCTTTAGCACAGATACGCAGTATTTT	CASSQDRGTFSTDTQYF
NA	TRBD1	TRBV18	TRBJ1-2	TGTGCCAGCTCACCACCGGGGACAGACTATGGCTACACCTTC	CASSPPGTDYGYTF
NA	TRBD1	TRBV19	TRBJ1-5	TGTGCCAGTAGGGCCGTACCAGGGGGCATTAATCAGCCCCAGCATTTT	CASRAVPGGINQPQHF
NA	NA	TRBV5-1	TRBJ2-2	TGCGCCAGCAGCTTGTATCCCGGGGAGCTGTTTTTT	CASSLYPGELFF
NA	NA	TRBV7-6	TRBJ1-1	TGTGCCAGCAGTCAACAGGGGAACACTGAAGCTTTCTTT	CASSQQGNTEAFF
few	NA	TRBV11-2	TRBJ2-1	TGTGCCAGCAGCCAAAGATCGGGAGCCTACAATGAGCAGTTCTTC	CASSQRSGAYNEQFF
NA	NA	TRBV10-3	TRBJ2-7	TGTGCCATCAGCACAGGGACAAACTACGAGCAGTACTTC	CAISTGTNYEQYF
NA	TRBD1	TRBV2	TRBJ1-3	TGTGCCAGCGGGGGGTGGACAGGGCTCTCTGGAAACACCATATATTTT	CASGGWTGLSGNTIYF
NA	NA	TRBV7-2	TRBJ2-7	TGTGCCAGCAGCTTAGGTGTCGGGGGTACCTACGAGCAGTACTTC	CASSLGVGGTYEQYF
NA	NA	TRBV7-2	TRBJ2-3	TGTGCCAGCAGCTTGGAGCCATGGCCAGATACGCAGTATTTT	CASSLEPWPDTQYF
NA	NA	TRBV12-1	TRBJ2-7	TGTGCCAGCACTTCGGCTCGCCGGACTAGCGGGGGGGCCCTTTTCAAGTACTTC	CASTSARRTSGGALFKYF
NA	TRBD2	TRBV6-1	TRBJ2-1	TGTGCCAGCAGTGAATCTATAGCGGGGACCGGGTTCTTC	CASSESIAGTGFF
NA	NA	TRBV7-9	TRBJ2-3	TGTGCCAGCAGCCTGTCGGACAGCCCAGATACGCAGTATTTT	CASSLSDSPDTQYF
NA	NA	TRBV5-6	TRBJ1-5	TGTGCCAGCAGCCCGGGGGGCCGGGTTGGTCAGCCCCAGCATTTT	CASSPGGRVGQPQHF
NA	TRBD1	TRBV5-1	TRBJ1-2	TGCGCCAGCAGCTTGGGACAGGGTTACAGTTACACCTTC	CASSLGQGYSYTF
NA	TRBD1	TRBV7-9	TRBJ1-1	TGTGCCAGCAGCCAAGGACAGGGAGAAGCTTTCTTT	CASSQGQGEAFF
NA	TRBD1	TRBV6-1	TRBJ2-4	TGTGCCAGCAGCGCCACAGGGGGTAACATTCAGTACTTC	CASSATGGNIQYF
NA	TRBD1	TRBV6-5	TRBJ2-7	TGTGCCAGCAGCCCGGACAACCGGGACAGAGACGAGCAGTACTTC	CASSPDNRDRDEQYF
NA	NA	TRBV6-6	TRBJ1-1	TGTGCCAGCAAGGACGGGATGAACACTGAAGCTTTCTTT	CASKDGMNTEAFF
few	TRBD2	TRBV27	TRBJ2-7	TGTGCCAGCAGTGGGCTAGCGGGAGGGCCCTACGAGCAGTACTTC	CASSGLAGGPYEQYF
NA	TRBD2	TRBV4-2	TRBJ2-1	TGTGCCAGCAGTCAGCGGGGGCCTCTAAGTAGCGATGAGCAGTTCTTC	CASSQRGPLSSDEQFF
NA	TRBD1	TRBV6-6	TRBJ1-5	TGTGCCAGCAGTTACTCGACAGGGCATAGCAATCAGCCCCAGCATTTT	CASSYSTGHSNQPQHF
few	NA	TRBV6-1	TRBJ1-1	TGTGCCAGCAGTGAATGGCTAGATATGAACACTGAAGCTTTCTTT	CASSEWLDMNTEAFF
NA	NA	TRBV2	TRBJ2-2	TGTGCCAGCAGCGGGAGCCTCACCGGGGAGCTGTTTTTT	CASSGSLTGELFF
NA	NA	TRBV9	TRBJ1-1	TGTGCCAGCAGCGTATATGGAGGCACTGAAGCTTTCTTT	CASSVYGGTEAFF
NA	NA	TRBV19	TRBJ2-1	TGTGCCAGTAGGCCCAGCGGAGTTTACAATGAGCAGTTCTTC	CASRPSGVYNEQFF
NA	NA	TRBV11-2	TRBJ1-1	TGTGCCAGCAGCTTAGGGTCGCCCTGGAGGAGGAGCACTGAAGCTTTCTTT	CASSLGSPWRRSTEAFF
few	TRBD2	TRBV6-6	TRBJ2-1	TGTGCCAGTGGGAGGGAGAATGAGCAGTTCTTC	CASGRENEQFF
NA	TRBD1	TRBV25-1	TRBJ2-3	TGTGCCAGCAGTGAACGAACAGGGGGCGCAGATACGCAGTATTTT	CASSERTGGADTQYF
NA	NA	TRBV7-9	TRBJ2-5	TGTGCCAGCAGCTTCTGGCAGGCTCGCGAGACCCAGTACTTC	CASSFWQARETQYF
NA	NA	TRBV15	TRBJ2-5	TGTGCCACCAGCAGAGATCTGCAGGACTCCGGGACCCAGTACTTC	CATSRDLQDSGTQYF
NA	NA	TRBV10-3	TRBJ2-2	TGTGCCATCTCTGGGGAGATGGGCGCCGGGGAGCTGTTTTTT	CAISGEMGAGELFF
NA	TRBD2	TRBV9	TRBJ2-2	TGTGCCAGCAGCCTACTAGCGGGGGGTTTCACCGGGGAGCTGTTTTTT	CASSLLAGGFTGELFF
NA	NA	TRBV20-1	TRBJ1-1	TGCAGCGGACTGGGGGGCACTGAAGCTTTCTTT	CSGLGGTEAFF
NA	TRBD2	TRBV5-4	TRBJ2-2	TGTGCCAGCAGTCCAGGCCGGCTAGCGGGGGCCGGGGAGCTGTTTTTT	CASSPGRLAGAGELFF
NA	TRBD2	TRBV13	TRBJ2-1	TGTGCCAGCAGCTTACTAGCGGAGAGAAACAATGAGCAGTTCTTC	CASSLLAERNNEQFF
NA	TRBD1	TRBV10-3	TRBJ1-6	TGTGCCATCAGGGACAGGGGAGGTGGGACCCTCCACTTT	CAIRDRGGGTLHF
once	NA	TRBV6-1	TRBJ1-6	TGTGCCTCTCAGACATATTCACCCCTCCACTTT	CASQTYSPLHF
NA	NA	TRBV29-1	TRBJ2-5	TGCAGCGTTGAAGAAGAGGGAACCCAGTACTTC	CSVEEEGTQYF
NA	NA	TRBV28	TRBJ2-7	TGTGCCAGCAGGAGGGGGAAGACAGAGCCTCCCTACGAGCAGTACTTC	CASRRGKTEPPYEQYF
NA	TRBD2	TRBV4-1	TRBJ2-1	TGCGCCAGCAGCCAGGAGCGGGAGGGTGAGCAGTTCTTC	CASSQEREGEQFF
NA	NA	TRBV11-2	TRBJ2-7	TGTGCCAGCAGCAGTGCCGTCCTAGTCTACGAGCAGTACTTC	CASSSAVLVYEQYF
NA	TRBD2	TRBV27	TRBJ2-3	TGTGCCAGCACCCGGCGGGGGAATGACTTCACAGATACGCAGTATTTT	CASTRRGNDFTDTQYF
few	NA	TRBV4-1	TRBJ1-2	TGCGCCAGCAGCCAAGAAGCCCTTTTTCACTATGGCTACACCTTC	CASSQEALFHYGYTF
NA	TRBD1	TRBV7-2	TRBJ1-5	TGTGCCAGCAGCTCGGACAGGGGGCAAAATCAGCCCCAGCATTTT	CASSSDRGQNQPQHF